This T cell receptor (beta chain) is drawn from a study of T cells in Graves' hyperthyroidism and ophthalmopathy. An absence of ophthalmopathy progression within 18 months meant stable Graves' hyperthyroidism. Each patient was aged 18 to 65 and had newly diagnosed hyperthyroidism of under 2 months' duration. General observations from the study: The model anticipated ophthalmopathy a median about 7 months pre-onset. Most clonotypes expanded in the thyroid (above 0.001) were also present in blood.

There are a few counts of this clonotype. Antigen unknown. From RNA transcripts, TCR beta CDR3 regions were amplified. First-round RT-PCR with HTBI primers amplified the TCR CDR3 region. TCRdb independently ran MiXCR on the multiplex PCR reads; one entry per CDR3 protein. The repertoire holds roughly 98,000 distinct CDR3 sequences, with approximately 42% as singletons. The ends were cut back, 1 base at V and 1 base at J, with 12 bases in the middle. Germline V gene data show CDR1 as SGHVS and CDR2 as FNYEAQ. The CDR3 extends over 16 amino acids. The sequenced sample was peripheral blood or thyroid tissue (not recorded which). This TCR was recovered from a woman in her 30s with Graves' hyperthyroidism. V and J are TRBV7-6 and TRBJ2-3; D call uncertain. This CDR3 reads CASSLGPGEGTDTQYF. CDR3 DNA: TGTGCCAGCAGCTTAGGCCCAGGCGAGGGCACAGATACGCAGTATTTT. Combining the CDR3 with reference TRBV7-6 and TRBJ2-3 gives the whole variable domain GAGVSQSPRYKVTKRGQDVALRCDPISGHVSLYWYRQALGQGPEFLTYFNYEAQQDKSGLPNDRFSAERPEGSISTLTIQRTEQRDSAMYRCASSLGPGEGTDTQYFGPGTRLTVL.